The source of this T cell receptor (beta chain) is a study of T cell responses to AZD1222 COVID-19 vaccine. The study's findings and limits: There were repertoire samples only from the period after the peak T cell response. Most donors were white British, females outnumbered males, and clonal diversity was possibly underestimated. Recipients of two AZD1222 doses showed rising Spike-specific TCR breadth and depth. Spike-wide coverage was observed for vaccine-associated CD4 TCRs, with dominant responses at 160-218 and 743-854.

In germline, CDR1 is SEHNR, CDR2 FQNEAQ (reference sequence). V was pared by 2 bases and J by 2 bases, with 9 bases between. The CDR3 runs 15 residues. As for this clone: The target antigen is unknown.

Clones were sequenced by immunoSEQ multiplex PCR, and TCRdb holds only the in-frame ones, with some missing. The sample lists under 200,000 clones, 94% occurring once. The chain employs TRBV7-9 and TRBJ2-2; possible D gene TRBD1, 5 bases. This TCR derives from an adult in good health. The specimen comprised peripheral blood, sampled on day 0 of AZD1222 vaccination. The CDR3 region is CASSLLRTNTGELFF. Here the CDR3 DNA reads TGTGCCAGCAGCTTACTGCGGACAAACACCGGGGAGCTGTTTTTT. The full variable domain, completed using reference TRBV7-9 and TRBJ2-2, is DTGVSQNPRHKITKRGQNVTFRCDPISEHNRLYWYRQTLGQGPEFLTYFQNEAQLEKSRLLSDRFSAERPKGSFSTLEIQRTEQGDSAMYLCASSLLRTNTGELFFGEGSRLTVL.